This T cell receptor (beta chain) was captured in a study of T cell changes during pregnancy in multiple sclerosis. Only in-frame clones appear in the TCRdb table, and some are missing; sequencing was by immunoSEQ multiplex PCR. The sample has about 28,000 clones, approximately 90% seen once. The CDR3 contains 14 residues. Germline V lookup: CDR1 MNHEY, CDR2 SMNVEV (reference sequence). Trimming removed 6 bases from V and 0 bases from J, with 9 bases in between. The receptor's source is a female donor in good health, enrolled as a control in a pregnancy study. The specimen was peripheral blood, collected in the first trimester of pregnancy. This sequence joins TRBV27 and TRBJ1-3; unclear D gene. CDR3 amino acids: CASRVSGSGNTIYF. The DNA for the CDR3 is TGTGCCAGCAGGGTGAGTGGCTCTGGAAACACCATATATTTT.